This T cell receptor (beta chain) was sequenced during a study of cytomegalovirus exposure and HLA in healthy donors. A multiplex PCR was run with 60 Vbeta primers and 13 Jbeta primers. The table came from immunoSEQ multiplex PCR; TCRdb's copy has only in-frame clones and leaves some out. The sample records approximately 190,000 clones, over 60% being singletons. This CDR3 spans 19 amino acids. V and J are TRBV21-1 and TRBJ1-5; the table's D call, TRBD1, was not checked against the DNA. TRBV21-1 is given as a pseudogene. Material for sequencing was PBMCs. This clonotype originated in a woman aged 25-40 years in good health and CMV-seropositive. For the CDR3, the DNA is TGTGCCAGCAGCAAATCTTGGTTTCCTAGGACAGGACGGAGTCAGCCCCAGCATTTT. It codes for CASSKSWFPRTGRSQPQHF.